This T cell receptor (beta chain) was retrieved from a study of response to subunit inactivated influenza vaccine. Study findings and constraints: The authors put forward the suggestion that each seasonal influenza vaccination may bring in only a limited number of new T cells.

One entry per CDR3 protein, called by TCRdb with MiXCR from the RT-PCR reads. In the table there are 400,000 to 550,000 distinct CDR3 sequences, around 25% of which are singletons. In the case of this clonotype: The antigen remains unidentified.

The ends lost 1 base at V and 4 bases at J; junction bases unmatched: 7. The CDR3 loop spans 15 amino acids. Germline lookup yields CDR1 DFQATT and CDR2 SNEGSKA (reference sequence). The chain recombines TRBV20-1 with TRBJ2-1; TRBD2 matches 7 bases. Sample: CD4+ T cells sorted from PBMCs, taken more than 4 days after vaccination. This clonotype was sampled from a man aged 50 to 59 who received an inactivated influenza vaccine. The CDR3 sequence is CSARGSSGTYNEQFF. CDR3 nucleotide sequence: TGCAGTGCTAGAGGATCTAGCGGAACTTACAATGAGCAGTTCTTC.